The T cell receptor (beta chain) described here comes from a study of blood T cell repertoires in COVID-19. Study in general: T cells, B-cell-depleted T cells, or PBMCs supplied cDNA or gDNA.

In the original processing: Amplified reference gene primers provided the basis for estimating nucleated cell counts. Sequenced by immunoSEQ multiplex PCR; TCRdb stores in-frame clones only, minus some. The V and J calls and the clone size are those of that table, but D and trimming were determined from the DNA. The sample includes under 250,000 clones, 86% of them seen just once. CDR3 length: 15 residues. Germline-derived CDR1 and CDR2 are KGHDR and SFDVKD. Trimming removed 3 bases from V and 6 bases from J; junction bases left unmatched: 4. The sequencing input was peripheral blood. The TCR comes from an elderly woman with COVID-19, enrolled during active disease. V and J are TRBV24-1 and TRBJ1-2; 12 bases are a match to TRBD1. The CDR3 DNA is TGTGCCACCAGTGATCGGGACAGGGGGCATCATGGCTACACCTTC. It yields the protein CATSDRDRGHHGYTF.